The 10 T cell receptor beta chains presented below share a single source sample, sequenced in a study of blood T cells in healthy people across ages. With a J-beta primer mix and a sample-barcoded 5' primer, a second PCR ran about 7 to 12 cycles. TCRdb itself ran the 5' RACE reads through MiXCR, one entry per CDR3 protein. The data show 750,000 to 950,000 distinct CDR3 sequences, around 29% seen once. These same data were also listed under a study on T cells of mothers and their children.

Material for sequencing was blood. Receptors originate from a woman aged 40 to 50 in good health.

This clonotype was recorded only once. This chain connects TRBV20-1 to TRBJ1-5, with D unclear. With 3 bases removed from V and 2 bases from J, the gap between germline ends came to 11 bases. CDR1 DFQATT and CDR2 SNEGSKA come from the germline V gene (reference sequence). CDR3 size: 14 residues. CDR3 sequence (DNA): TGCAGTGCTAGTGCTCTCGGAGGCAATCAGCCCCAGCATTTT. Its protein product is CSASALGGNQPQHF.

The chain employs TRBV3-1 and TRBJ1-1; TRBD1 is a possible D gene (6 bases). V was cut by 0 bases and J by 1 base, with 15 bases left in between. The CDR3 length is 17 residues. Germline values: CDR1 LGHDT, CDR2 YNNKEL (reference sequence). CDR3 sequence: CASSQDRGRGPNTEAFF. Written as DNA, the CDR3 is TGTGCCAGCAGCCAAGATAGGGGCAGGGGCCCGAACACTGAAGCTTTCTTT.

There are a few counts of this clonotype. V usage is TRBV7-2 and J usage is TRBJ1-1, with D perhaps TRBD1 (5 bases). This CDR3 is built from 14 residues. The V and J ends lost 1 base and 3 bases respectively, with 9 bases between them. Per the germline V gene, CDR1 is SGHTA and CDR2 is FQGNSA. The CDR3 coding sequence is TGTGCCAGCAGCTTAGAAGGGGATTACACTGAAGCTTTCTTT. Protein: CASSLEGDYTEAFF.

This chain connects TRBV20-1 to TRBJ2-3, with 7 bases identical to TRBD1. This CDR3 spans 15 amino acids. Germline CDR1 is DFQATT and CDR2 is SNEGSKA (reference sequence). The trim removed 5 bases at V and 0 bases at J, leaving 8 bases unmatched. CDR3 DNA sequence: TGCAGTGCTCCGTACAGGGGTAGTAGCACAGATACGCAGTATTTT. It yields the protein CSAPYRGSSTDTQYF.

The V call is TRBV5-1, the J call TRBJ2-1, with D possibly TRBD1 on 5 matching bases. This CDR3 comprises 14 residues. CDR1 SGHRS and CDR2 YFSETQ come from the germline V gene. Trimming took 0 bases from V and 8 from J, leaving 12 bases between them. The CDR3 DNA follows: TGCGCCAGCAGCTTGGGGCAGGGCACGGATGAGCAGTTCTTC. This encodes CASSLGQGTDEQFF. Using reference TRBV5-1 and TRBJ2-1 for the parts outside the CDR3, the full variable domain is KAGVTQTPRYLIKTRGQQVTLSCSPISGHRSVSWYQQTPGQGLQFLFEYFSETQRNKGNFPGRFSGRQFSNSRSEMNVSTLELGDSALYLCASSLGQGTDEQFFGPGTRLTVL.

A few counts support this clonotype. This rearrangement joins TRBV12-3 or TRBV12-4 to TRBJ2-1, with TRBD1 identical over 9 bases. J was trimmed by 1 base and V by 6 bases; bases with no gene match: 4. The CDR3 is 15 residues long. The CDR3 DNA reads TGTGCCAGCAGCTGGGGACAGGGTTCCTACAATGAGCAGTTCTTC. This translates into CASSWGQGSYNEQFF.

As to this clonotype: This may be a read error, as it is one base from a much larger clone. V is TRBV27 and J is TRBJ2-5, with D perhaps TRBD1 (6 bases). This CDR3 spans 15 amino acids. In germline, CDR1 is MNHEY, CDR2 SMNVEV (reference sequence). The V and J ends lost 10 bases and 2 bases respectively, with 20 bases between them. This CDR3 reads CATGTPGSPQETQYF. The CDR3 nucleotides are TGTGCCACCGGGACACCGGGATCCCCACAAGAGACCCAGTACTTC.

The chain employs TRBV28 and TRBJ1-1, with D perhaps matching TRBD1 (6 bases). The CDR3 is 16 residues long. V shed 8 bases and J shed 1 base, with 20 bases lying between them. Looked up from germline, CDR1 is MDHEN and CDR2 is SYDVKM. The CDR3 sequence: CASSSSGRGSNTEAFF. CDR3 in DNA: TGTGCCAGCTCATCCTCTGGCAGGGGATCGAACACTGAAGCTTTCTTT.

This clonotype has just a few counts. This chain links TRBV5-1 with TRBJ1-6; TRBD1 matches 9 bases. Per germline, CDR1 SGHRS and CDR2 YFSETQ. The length of the CDR3 is 16 residues. The ends lost 3 bases at V and 10 bases at J; junction bases unmatched: 11. The DNA for the CDR3 is TGCGCCAGCAGCTGGGGGGACAGGGAAAAAGGATCACCCCTCCACTTT. This encodes CASSWGDREKGSPLHF.

This clonotype was counted between two and nine times. A read error may explain this, as a much larger clone is one base away. This sequence joins TRBV10-3 and TRBJ2-7, with D maybe TRBD1 (7 bases). Germline V gene lookup returns CDR1 ENHRY and CDR2 SYGVKD. The CDR3 has 16 residues. V was shortened by 3 bases and J by 3 bases, with 18 bases between the two germline ends. CDR3: CAISEAGRGRSYEQYF. CDR3 coding DNA: TGTGCCATCAGTGAAGCGGGCAGGGGGAGAAGCTACGAGCAGTACTTC.